One sample yielded the 30 T cell receptor beta chains listed below, sequenced in a study of blood T cell repertoires in COVID-19. Clones were sequenced by immunoSEQ multiplex PCR, and TCRdb holds only the in-frame ones, with some missing. The table lists about 190,000 clones, around four fifths of them singletons. The sample comprised peripheral blood. The source of these receptors is a human donor in a cohort sampled during active COVID-19.

The rearrangement links TRBV19 to TRBJ2-7; 7 nucleotides align to TRBD1. This CDR3 spans 15 amino acids. With 6 bases clipped from V and 3 bases from J, the junction kept 11 bases outside the gene matches. Germline V gives CDR1 LNHDA, CDR2 SQIVND (reference sequence). DNA for the CDR3: TGTGCCAGTAGGGGTCCCATATGGACAGGCTACGAGCAGTACTTC. Translated: CASRGPIWTGYEQYF.

The chain joins TRBV2 to TRBJ1-1; D is unclear. Germline assignment: CDR1 SNHLY and CDR2 FYNNEI. V was shortened by 1 base and J by 5 bases, with 11 bases between the two germline ends. This CDR3 is 14 amino acids long. The CDR3 DNA reads TGTGCCAGCAGTGAAGGAGGGCGCGTTACTGAAGCTTTCTTT. This sequence encodes CASSEGGRVTEAFF. Using reference TRBV2 and TRBJ1-1 for the parts outside the CDR3, the full variable domain is EPEVTQTPSHQVTQMGQEVILRCVPISNHLYFYWYRQILGQKVEFLVSFYNNEISEKSEIFDDQFSVERPDGSNFTLKIRSTKLEDSAMYFCASSEGGRVTEAFFGQGTRLTVV.

V is TRBV6-4 and J is TRBJ2-5; 9 nucleotides align to TRBD2. Per germline, CDR1 MRHNA and CDR2 SNTAGT. CDR3 length: 17 amino acids. V was pared by 7 bases and J by 8 bases, with 20 bases of the junction left unmatched. The CDR3 sequence: CASTSGLAGPKGDTQYF. The CDR3 nucleotides read TGTGCCAGCACCTCAGGGCTAGCGGGGCCGAAAGGGGATACCCAGTACTTC.

This clone was recorded once. The V call is TRBV6-6, the J call TRBJ1-2; 7 bases are shared with TRBD1. V was clipped by 5 bases and J by 0 bases; unmatched bases: 9. CDR1 and CDR2 (germline): MNHNY, SVGAGI (reference sequence). This CDR3 has 16 amino acids. CDR3 nucleotide sequence: TGTGCCAGCAGTGTGACAGGGTCGGAAACTAACTATGGCTACACCTTC. The encoded protein is CASSVTGSETNYGYTF.

The J gene is TRBJ1-6, the V gene TRBV20-1; 9 bases are shared with TRBD1. Looked up from germline, CDR1 is DFQATT and CDR2 is SNEGSKA (reference sequence). The CDR3 extends over 14 amino acids. V lost 3 bases to trimming and J lost 7 bases; unmatched junction nucleotides: 4. CDR3 bases: TGCAGTGCTAGTTTGGGACAGGGAAATTCACCCCTCCACTTT. Translating gives CSASLGQGNSPLHF.

Worth noting for this clone: As the CDR3 is not closed by the conserved phenylalanine or tryptophan, this likely results from a read error. It is unclear where the CDR3 begins or ends on the DNA, so no DNA is shown, and the CDR3 is as TCRdb lists it. The chain recombines TRBV2 with TRBJ1-1; the table assigns TRBD1, which was not confirmed against the DNA. With termini counted, the CDR3 has 16 amino acids. CDR1 and CDR2 from the germline V gene are SNHLY and FYNNEI. This CDR3 reads CASSEGGTGFNLRFVS.

The chain links TRBV5-4 to TRBJ1-5, with a possible D match to TRBD1 (5 bases). Trimming pared 5 bases from V and 0 bases from J, leaving 9 bases between. The CDR3 has 14 residues. The germline V gene has CDR1 SGHNT and CDR2 YYREEE (reference sequence). The CDR3 loop reads CASSRGDSNQPQHF. The CDR3 nucleotides are TGTGCCAGCAGTCGGGGGGATAGCAATCAGCCCCAGCATTTT.

The V gene is TRBV11-2, the J gene TRBJ2-2, with 10 positions matching TRBD1. The V gene's germline CDR1 is SGHAT and CDR2 FQNNGV. V dropped 2 bases and J dropped 4; count of bases not matched to a gene: 4. The CDR3 has 16 amino acids. CDR3 region: CASSLRDRGSTGELFF. CDR3 nucleotide sequence: TGTGCCAGCAGCTTACGGGACAGGGGAAGCACCGGGGAGCTGTTTTTT.

The V and J genes are TRBV10-3 and TRBJ1-3, with D hard to call. This CDR3 has 15 residues. Germline lookup yields CDR1 ENHRY and CDR2 SYGVKD. Trimming removed 3 bases from V and 1 base from J, with 10 bases in between. The CDR3 spells CAISEPTRSGNTIYF. The CDR3, as DNA: TGTGCCATCAGTGAACCGACTCGGTCTGGAAACACCATATATTTT.

This chain joins TRBV3-1 (or the pseudogene TRBV3-2) and TRBJ1-1; D is unclear. V was pared by 1 base and J by 4 bases, with 10 bases between. CDR3 length equals 14 residues. Germline CDR1 reads LGHDT; CDR2 reads YNNKEL (reference sequence). The CDR3 sequence is CASSQAGMGTEAFF. For the CDR3, the DNA is TGTGCCAGCAGCCAAGCGGGGATGGGCACTGAAGCTTTCTTT.

This chain links TRBV6-5 with TRBJ2-5; 12 bases agree with TRBD2. CDR1 is MNHEY and CDR2 is SVGAGI in the germline V gene. The CDR3 is 16 amino acids. With 4 bases clipped from V and 4 bases from J, the junction kept 7 bases outside the gene matches. This CDR3 is CASSSLLAGGRETQYF. DNA of the CDR3: TGTGCCAGCAGTTCCTTACTAGCGGGAGGTCGAGAGACCCAGTACTTC.

The chain combines TRBV2 with TRBJ2-7, with a weak D call TRBD1 (6 bases). Per germline, CDR1 SNHLY and CDR2 FYNNEI. The CDR3 is 13 amino acids. The ends were cut back, 4 bases at V and 3 bases at J, with 10 bases in the middle. The CDR3 spells CASSVQGGYEQYF. The DNA for the CDR3 is TGTGCCAGCAGTGTACAGGGTGGCTACGAGCAGTACTTC. The full variable domain, completed using reference TRBV2 and TRBJ2-7, is EPEVTQTPSHQVTQMGQEVILRCVPISNHLYFYWYRQILGQKVEFLVSFYNNEISEKSEIFDDQFSVERPDGSNFTLKIRSTKLEDSAMYFCASSVQGGYEQYFGPGTRLTVT.

This clone was recorded many times. The V gene is TRBV13, the J gene TRBJ1-2; 7 bases fit TRBD1. V shed 5 bases, J shed 7 bases, and the junction held 7 bases outside the gene matches. CDR1 and CDR2 from the germline V gene are PRHDT and FYEKMQ (reference sequence). The CDR3 is 13 residues long. The CDR3 is CASSTTYRGGYTF. DNA for the CDR3: TGTGCCAGCAGCACAACATACAGGGGTGGCTACACCTTC.

V is TRBV29-1 and J is TRBJ1-3; D is unresolved. Trimming pared 3 bases from V and 6 bases from J, leaving 3 bases between. Per germline, CDR1 SQVTM and CDR2 ANQGSEA. CDR3 length: 10 residues. The CDR3, as DNA: TGCAGCGTTGACCAAAACACCATATATTTT. This gives the protein CSVDQNTIYF.

The count of this clone is one. The V and J genes are TRBV24-1 and TRBJ2-3, with D possibly being TRBD2 (5 bases). The V and J ends lost 5 bases and 2 bases respectively, with 10 bases between them. This CDR3 has 14 amino acids. Germline V gives CDR1 KGHDR, CDR2 SFDVKD. CDR3 in DNA: TGTGCCACCAGTGGGGAGCGATTCACAGATACGCAGTATTTT. This translates into CATSGERFTDTQYF.

The chain recombines TRBV5-1 with TRBJ2-2; possibly TRBD1 for D (7 bases). CDR1 is SGHRS, CDR2 YFSETQ, per germline. CDR3 length: 15 residues. V lost 3 bases and J lost 4, with 13 bases in between. The CDR3 region is CASSSPGGGTGELFF. The CDR3 DNA reads TGCGCCAGCAGCTCCCCAGGGGGAGGCACCGGGGAGCTGTTTTTT. Complete variable domain (other parts from reference TRBV5-1 and TRBJ2-2): KAGVTQTPRYLIKTRGQQVTLSCSPISGHRSVSWYQQTPGQGLQFLFEYFSETQRNKGNFPGRFSGRQFSNSRSEMNVSTLELGDSALYLCASSSPGGGTGELFFGEGSRLTVL.

This chain joins TRBV27 and TRBJ2-5; maybe TRBD1 (5 bases). There are 15 residues in the CDR3. Looked up from germline, CDR1 is MNHEY and CDR2 is SMNVEV (reference sequence). Trimming removed 0 bases from V and 1 base from J, with 9 bases in between. The CDR3 DNA is TGTGCCAGCAGTTTATCGTTTGGGGCCCAAGAGACCCAGTACTTC. Protein product: CASSLSFGAQETQYF.

The genes are TRBV30 and TRBJ2-2; D is possibly TRBD1 (6 bases). V gave up 3 bases and J gave up 0 bases, with 11 bases separating them. The germline V gene has CDR1 GTSNPN and CDR2 SVGIG (reference sequence). CDR3 length equals 15 residues. CDR3 sequence: CAWRTGLTNTGELFF. The CDR3 bases are TGTGCCTGGAGGACAGGCCTTACGAACACCGGGGAGCTGTTTTTT.

The V call is TRBV23-1, the J call TRBJ2-5; 8 positions agree with TRBD2. TRBV23-1 is classed as an ORF, of uncertain function. Unmatched junction bases numbered 6, after V lost 4 bases and J lost 2 bases. This CDR3 is 15 amino acids long. The CDR3 loop is CASSRQRGTQETQYF. CDR3 in DNA: TGCGCCAGCAGTCGGCAGCGGGGGACTCAAGAGACCCAGTACTTC.

This clone was seen more than once but under ten times. The chain recombines TRBV4-1 with TRBJ1-5, with a tentative D call TRBD1 (6 bases). The CDR3 spans 17 residues. Trimming took off 1 base at V and 4 bases at J, with 17 bases between the two ends. CDR1 MGHRA and CDR2 YSYEKL come from the germline V gene. CDR3 DNA sequence: TGCGCCAGCAGCCAAGTTTACGTGACAGGTCTGAATCAGCCCCAGCATTTT. Encoded protein: CASSQVYVTGLNQPQHF.

The rearrangement links TRBV27 to TRBJ2-2; a possible D gene is TRBD2 (6 bases). Deletions cut 4 bases from V and 4 bases from J, with 19 bases between. Germline V gene data show CDR1 as MNHEY and CDR2 as SMNVEV (reference sequence). CDR3 size: 17 residues. The DNA for the CDR3 is TGTGCCAGCAGTTGGAGCGACCGGGAGTGGGGCACCGGGGAGCTGTTTTTT. It is translated as CASSWSDREWGTGELFF.

The count of this clone is one. The chain couples TRBV19 to TRBJ1-1, with D uncertain. Germline V gene sequence: CDR1 LNHDA, CDR2 SQIVND (reference sequence). Trimming pared 6 bases from V and 6 bases from J, leaving 14 bases between. The CDR3 sequence is 13 residues long. CDR3 sequence (DNA): TGTGCCAGTAGGGAGGTTTTCTTCGCTGAAGCTTTCTTT. It yields the protein CASREVFFAEAFF.

This chain connects TRBV15 to TRBJ1-1; D is unclear. In germline, CDR1 is LNHNV, CDR2 YYDKDF (reference sequence). CDR3 size: 13 residues. The ends were cut back, 5 bases at V and 1 base at J, with 8 bases in the middle. The CDR3 coding sequence is TGTGCCACCAGCGGGCAAACGAACACTGAAGCTTTCTTT. Protein product: CATSGQTNTEAFF.

V gene TRBV4-1 combines with J gene TRBJ1-1, with D possibly being TRBD1 (5 bases). Germline CDR1 and CDR2: MGHRA and YSYEKL. The V and J ends lost 4 bases and 5 bases respectively, with 14 bases between them. CDR3 length: 14 residues. The CDR3 loop is CASSRGLGVTEAFF. The CDR3 DNA sequence: TGCGCCAGCAGCCGGGGACTAGGGGTTACTGAAGCTTTCTTT.

The chain uses TRBV11-2 and TRBJ2-2, with TRBD2 matching 7 bases. The junction had 10 bases not matched to a gene; V was cut back by 7 bases and J by 5 bases. The CDR3 extends over 15 amino acids. In germline, CDR1 is SGHAT, CDR2 FQNNGV. CDR3 loop: CASTQLGGGTGELFF. CDR3 nucleotide sequence: TGTGCCAGCACCCAGCTGGGGGGGGGAACCGGGGAGCTGTTTTTT.

This clone was seen once. The V gene is TRBV5-3, the J gene TRBJ1-2; no clear D. TRBV5-3 is sorted into the ORF group, with uncertain function. This CDR3 region has 14 residues. With 1 base removed from V and 5 bases from J, the gap between germline ends came to 12 bases. CDR3 loop: CARSLCRHPYGYTF. In DNA form, the CDR3 reads TGTGCCAGAAGCTTGTGCAGACACCCATATGGCTACACCTTC.

DNA for the CDR3: TGTGCCAGCCGTCCGGGAGAAGGTGAAGCTTTCTTT. It translates to CASRPGEGEAFF. The chain combines TRBV6-6 with TRBJ1-1, with unresolved D. Trimming took off 8 bases at V and 7 bases at J, with 14 bases between the two ends. The CDR3 is made up of 12 amino acids. CDR1 and CDR2 from the germline V gene are MNHNY and SVGAGI (reference sequence).

The chain links TRBV3-1 (or the pseudogene TRBV3-2) to TRBJ2-7, with 7 nucleotides matching TRBD2. The germline gives CDR1 LGHDT, CDR2 YNNKEL (reference sequence). The V segment lost 4 bases and the J segment 0 bases; nucleotides outside the gene matches: 3. The CDR3 is 14 amino acids. The CDR3 protein is CASSPSGYSYEQYF. The CDR3 coding sequence is TGTGCCAGCAGCCCTAGCGGATACTCCTACGAGCAGTACTTC.

The genes are TRBV9 and TRBJ2-2, with 9 positions matching TRBD1. Germline lookup yields CDR1 SGDLS and CDR2 YYNGEE. The CDR3 is made up of 18 amino acids. The V segment lost 0 bases and the J segment 3 bases; nucleotides outside the gene matches: 9. The CDR3 sequence is CASSVVDAGQGYTGELFF. The CDR3 coding sequence is TGTGCCAGCAGCGTAGTCGACGCGGGACAGGGATACACCGGGGAGCTGTTTTTT.

V usage is TRBV19 and J usage is TRBJ2-1; possibly TRBD1 for D (7 bases). The CDR3 sequence is 14 residues long. Deletions cut 4 bases from V and 5 bases from J, with 12 bases between. From germline, CDR1 is LNHDA and CDR2 SQIVND (reference sequence). CDR3 bases: TGTGCCAGTAGTACCGGGGGACAGAACAATGAGCAGTTCTTC. As protein: CASSTGGQNNEQFF.